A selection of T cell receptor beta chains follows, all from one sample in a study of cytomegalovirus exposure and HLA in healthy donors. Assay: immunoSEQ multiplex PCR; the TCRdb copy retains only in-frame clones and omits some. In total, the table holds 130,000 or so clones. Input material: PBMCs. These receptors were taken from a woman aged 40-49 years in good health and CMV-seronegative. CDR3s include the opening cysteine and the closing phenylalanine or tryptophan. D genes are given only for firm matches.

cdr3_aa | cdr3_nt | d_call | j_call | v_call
CASSLLYEQFF | TGCGCCAGCAGCTTGCTCTATGAGCAGTTCTTC | . | TRBJ2-1 | TRBV5-1
CASSPPVGITEAFF | TGTGCCAGCTCACCACCGGTTGGCATCACTGAAGCTTTCTTT | . | TRBJ1-1 | TRBV18
CASSPRAEGTQYF | TGTGCCAGCAGCCCCCGGGCCGAGGGAACCCAGTACTTC | . | TRBJ2-5 | TRBV7-2
CASTRGTGELFF | TGTGCCAGCACCAGGGGGACCGGGGAGCTGTTTTTT | TRBD1 | TRBJ2-2 | TRBV6-5
CAISESSGEETQYF | TGTGCCATCAGTGAATCTAGCGGGGAAGAGACCCAGTACTTC | TRBD2 | TRBJ2-5 | TRBV10-3
CASSLTAGRNTGELFF | TGTGCCAGCAGCTTAACAGCGGGGAGGAACACCGGGGAGCTGTTTTTT | TRBD2 | TRBJ2-2 | TRBV7-3
CASSQGASVGVSYNEQFF | TGCGCCAGCAGCCAAGGGGCGTCGGTCGGGGTCTCCTACAATGAGCAGTTCTTC | . | TRBJ2-1 | TRBV4-3
CASSLESGTGFGNTIYF | TGCGCCAGCAGCTTGGAATCCGGGACAGGGTTCGGAAACACCATATATTTT | TRBD1 | TRBJ1-3 | TRBV5-1
CASNQRTGNSNQPQHF | TGTGCCAGTAACCAAAGGACAGGGAATAGCAATCAGCCCCAGCATTTT | TRBD1 | TRBJ1-5 | TRBV19
CSANSGNTIYF | TGCAGTGCTAATTCGGGAAACACCATATATTTT | . | TRBJ1-3 | TRBV20-1
CAGSMRSGVQYF | TGTGCCGGTAGTATGCGGTCCGGGGTGCAGTACTTC | . | TRBJ2-7 | TRBV19
CASSLGQPGQPQHF | TGTGCCAGCAGCTTAGGCCAACCCGGTCAGCCCCAGCATTTT | . | TRBJ1-5 | TRBV7-9
CASSLPGGVVTEAFF | TGTGCCAGCAGCCTGCCCGGGGGGGTGGTCACTGAAGCTTTCTTT | . | TRBJ1-1 | TRBV5-4
CASSQYGGGRNEQFF | TGTGCCAGCAGCCAGTATGGAGGGGGCCGGAATGAGCAGTTCTTC | . | TRBJ2-1 | TRBV5-8
CASSTGAYNEQFF | TGTGCCAGCAGCACCGGGGCCTACAATGAGCAGTTCTTC | . | TRBJ2-1 | TRBV11-2